The present T cell receptor beta chain was sequenced within a study of blood T cell repertoires in COVID-19. Data came from immunoSEQ multiplex PCR; TCRdb stores just in-frame clones and leaves some out. Here the sample spans approximately 180,000 clones, more than 75% being singletons. CDR1 MDHEN and CDR2 SYDVKM come from the germline V gene. The CDR3 covers 17 residues. V was cut by 6 bases and J by 0 bases, with 18 bases left in between. The receptor was derived from a person aged 65 to 79 with COVID-19, enrolled during active disease. Sequencing was done on a sample of peripheral blood. The J gene is TRBJ2-1, the V gene TRBV28, with D perhaps matching TRBD1 (6 bases). The CDR3 nucleotides are TGTGCCAGCAGGACCCGACTAAACAGGGTCTCCTACAATGAGCAGTTCTTC. Translating gives CASRTRLNRVSYNEQFF.